Sequencing of this T cell receptor beta chain was carried out in a study of blood T cell repertoires in COVID-19. The protocol was immunoSEQ multiplex PCR, while the TCRdb copy is restricted to in-frame clones and leaves out a portion. The sample has approximately 190,000 clones; approximately 82% are singletons. V gave up 0 bases and J gave up 4 bases, with 4 bases separating them. The germline V gene encodes CDR1 LNHNV and CDR2 YYDKDF (reference sequence). The CDR3 covers 12 residues. Sample: PBMCs or T cells enriched from blood (not recorded which). The chain uses TRBV15 and TRBJ2-7; no reliable D call. The source is a woman aged 60 to 75 with acute COVID-19. CDR3 loop: CATSRDSYEQYV. The CDR3 nucleotides are TGTGCCACCAGCAGAGATAGTTACGAGCAGTACGTC.